This TCR beta chain emerged from a study of beta chain features in type 1 diabetes. General study results and limits: Patients and controls would share equally any PCR tilt toward shorter templates. Cells that show high TCR expression could be over-represented by cDNA sequencing. Any role of HLA type in TCRB rearrangement remained unresolved here. Shortening of TCRB CDR3s, moderate but significant, appeared in all four CD4+ subsets of Type 1 diabetes patients.

Expressed TCRB transcripts were sequenced because the entire RNA isolate underwent reverse transcription. Sequencing of naive, central memory and regulatory T cell samples gave an average of roughly 3.6 million reads. Method: immunoSEQ multiplex PCR; TCRdb's copy keeps in-frame clones and lacks some. The data show roughly 160,000 clones, with roughly 8% seen just once and 0.5% held by the top ten. This clone was counted a few times. The target antigen is unknown. The length of the CDR3 is 15 residues. Between the trimmed V and J ends, which lost 2 bases and 2 bases, there was a span of 13 bases. In germline, CDR1 is SGHTA, CDR2 FQGNSA.

The source is a man between 18 and 35 years old with type 1 diabetes. The sequencing sample was made of central memory CD4+ T cells from blood. The chain is built from TRBV7-2 and TRBJ2-7; unclear D gene. In DNA, the CDR3 is TGTGCCAGCAGCTTAAAGGTCGACACCACCTACGAGCAGTACTTC. Its protein product is CASSLKVDTTYEQYF.